What follows describes a single T cell receptor beta chain. Deletions cut 4 bases from V and 0 bases from J, with 8 bases between. The germline V gene has CDR1 SGHRS and CDR2 YFSETQ. The CDR3 has 15 amino acids. This entry comes from a study of shared clonotypes between healthy human individuals. Clones were sequenced by immunoSEQ multiplex PCR, and TCRdb holds only the in-frame ones, with some missing. Among about half a million clones listed, around 75% were seen once. The chain couples TRBV5-1 to TRBJ2-6; D not certain. The sequence was collected from a middle-aged woman in good health. Some clones in this sample may be carry-over from other donors' samples. The source material was PBMCs. In DNA form, the CDR3 reads TGCGCCAGCAGCGCAGCCACCTCTGGGGCCAACGTCCTGACTTTC. Its protein is CASSAATSGANVLTF.